Sequencing of this TCR beta chain was carried out in a study of cytomegalovirus exposure and HLA in healthy donors. Findings and limits, study-wide: A later analysis associated 15,000 or so TCR beta sequences with HLA alleles at a 0.05 false discovery rate. Reported results showed that the classifier diagnosed cytomegalovirus status with high specificity and sensitivity.

Primers included in the PCR were 60 Vbeta and 13 Jbeta primers. Data came from immunoSEQ multiplex PCR; TCRdb stores just in-frame clones and leaves some out. The sample records 35,000 to 55,000 clones, 51% being singletons. CDR1 is SGHNT, CDR2 YYREEE, per germline (reference sequence). This CDR3 spans 17 amino acids. V gave up 6 bases and J gave up 2 bases; unmatched junction bases: 12. This clone occurred a few times. What it recognizes is unknown. Sequenced material: PBMCs. The chain combines TRBV5-4 with TRBJ2-2, with 8 positions matching TRBD2. The sequence came from a man between 60 and 75 years old in good health and CMV-seronegative. The CDR3 DNA reads TGTGCCAGCAACCAAGGGGGGAGCGGGAGTAACACCGGGGAGCTGTTTTTT. Translation gives CASNQGGSGSNTGELFF.